This TCR beta chain derives from a study of T cell changes during pregnancy in multiple sclerosis. This CDR3 is 15 amino acids long. CDR1 is SGDLS and CDR2 is YYNGEE in the germline V gene. The J segment lost 6 bases and the V segment lost 4 bases, leaving 7 bases of the junction unmatched. TCRdb's copy holds only in-frame clones and misses some; the assay was immunoSEQ multiplex PCR. The table lists 40,000 or so clones, approximately 93% of them singletons. The J gene is TRBJ2-3, the V gene TRBV9; 11 nucleotides line up with TRBD2. The receptor's source is a female donor with multiple sclerosis, enrolled in a pregnancy study. Material: CD8+ T cells from peripheral blood mononuclear cells, obtained in the third trimester of pregnancy. In DNA form, the CDR3 reads TGTGCCAGCAGCCCTAGCGGGGGGCGGGGGGATACGCAGTATTTT. Translation: CASSPSGGRGDTQYF. Drawing the rest from reference TRBV9 and TRBJ2-3, the complete variable domain is DSGVTQTPKHLITATGQRVTLRCSPRSGDLSVYWYQQSLDQGLQFLIQYYNGEERAKGNILERFSAQQFPDLHSELNLSSLELGDSALYFCASSPSGGRGDTQYFGPGTRLTVL.